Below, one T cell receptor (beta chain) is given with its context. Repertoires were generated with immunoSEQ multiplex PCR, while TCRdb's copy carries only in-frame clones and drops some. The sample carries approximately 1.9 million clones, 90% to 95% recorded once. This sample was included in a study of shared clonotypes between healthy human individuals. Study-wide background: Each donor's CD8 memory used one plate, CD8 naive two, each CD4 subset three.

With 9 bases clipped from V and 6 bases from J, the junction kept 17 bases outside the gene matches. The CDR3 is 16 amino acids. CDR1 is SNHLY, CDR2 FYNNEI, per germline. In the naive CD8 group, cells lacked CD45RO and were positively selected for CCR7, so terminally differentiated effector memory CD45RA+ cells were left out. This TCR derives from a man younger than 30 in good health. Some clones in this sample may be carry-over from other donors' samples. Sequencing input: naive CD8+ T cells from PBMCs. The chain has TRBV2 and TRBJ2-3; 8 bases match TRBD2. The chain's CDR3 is CASPGWSGSPHDTQYF. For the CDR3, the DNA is TGTGCCAGTCCGGGGTGGAGCGGGAGCCCCCACGATACGCAGTATTTT.